This T cell receptor (beta chain) was obtained from a study of Graves' ophthalmopathy and Graves' hyperthyroidism. RNA transcripts were the template, and TCR beta CDR3 regions were amplified from them. The first-round RT-PCR employed HTBI primers together with the Qiagen OneStep RT-PCR kit. A multiplex PCR was then performed as the second round. One entry per CDR3 protein results from TCRdb running MiXCR on the multiplex PCR reads. The sample lists fewer than 400,000 distinct CDR3 sequences, approximately 20% occurring once. CDR3 length equals 14 residues. Unmatched junction bases numbered 7, after V lost 5 bases and J lost 4 bases. Per the germline V gene, CDR1 is MDHEN and CDR2 is SYDVKM. There are many counts of this clonotype.

The TCR originated in a woman younger than 30 with Graves' ophthalmopathy. Sequenced sample: peripheral blood. The chain carries TRBV28 and TRBJ2-7, with 8 bases that match TRBD2. DNA for the CDR3: TGTGCCAGCAGTCAGGGACTAGTTATGTACGAGCAGTACTTC. This encodes CASSQGLVMYEQYF.